Listed here is a single TCR beta chain. Its specificity is unknown. Data came from immunoSEQ multiplex PCR; TCRdb stores just in-frame clones and leaves some out. The sample records around 400,000 clones, approximately 83% being singletons. CDR1 is SGHTA, CDR2 FQGNSA, per germline. V lost 5 bases, J lost 2 bases, and 6 bases stayed unmatched. This CDR3 spans 14 amino acids. This specimen comes from a study of Ad26.COV2.S vaccination and SARS-CoV-2 variants. Study-level information: The donor belonged to the COV1001 Ad26.COV2.S trial arm. Doses of Ad26.COV2.S were injected into muscle once or twice, 56 days apart.

As to treatment: approximately 18 received Ad26.COV2.S at low or high dose, single or two shots; about 5 received placebo; per-sample allocation not given. The investigators took samples on day 63 after the first vaccine or placebo injection. Ad26.COV2.S expressed prefusion-stabilized spike from the original Wuhan strain. Study observations and caveats: Relative to placebo recipients, vaccine recipients exhibited elevated spike-specific TCR breadth.

This chain joins TRBV7-2 and TRBJ2-7; 7 bases are a match to TRBD1. The sample was peripheral blood, taken in a trial of Ad26.COV2.S vaccine versus placebo. This TCR was recovered from a person aged 18-60 years who received the Ad26.COV2.S COVID-19 vaccine or a placebo. The CDR3 reads CASSGRQGPYEQYF. For the CDR3, the DNA is TGTGCCAGCAGCGGAAGACAGGGCCCCTACGAGCAGTACTTC.